The clone carrying this T cell receptor beta chain is termed large. The antigen is undetermined. From the 5' RACE reads, TCRdb called clonotypes with MiXCR, one entry per CDR3 protein. Altogether about 720 distinct CDR3 sequences are present, approximately 15% being singletons, with the ten largest covering more than 20%. The entry originates in a study of spatial heterogeneity in lung cancer. The study, taken as a whole, reports: For expanded intratumoral alpha and beta TCRs, counts tracked tumor mutation counts.

Specified time point: sample taken at primary tumor resection. V lost 0 bases to trimming and J lost 6 bases, with 9 bases between them. This CDR3 is built from 13 residues. Germline V lookup: CDR1 LGHDT, CDR2 YNNKEL (reference sequence). The receptor's source is a male donor with early-stage non-small cell lung cancer. The J gene is TRBJ2-7, the V gene TRBV3-1; TRBD2 is a possible D gene (6 bases). The material was lung tumor tissue, obtained at surgery. The CDR3 loop is CASSQDYGGEQYV. CDR3 sequence (DNA): TGTGCCAGCAGCCAAGATTACGGGGGCGAGCAGTACGTC.